This T cell receptor beta chain was identified in a study of blood T cell repertoires in COVID-19 (dated by TCRdb to about 2020). Looking at the study overall: Samples covering the acute and convalescent phases of COVID-19 were provided by collaborators in the United States, Italy and Spain. Where HLA class I and class II types were available, the types were taken from metadata supplied by the sample provider, not from assay-based typing. Samples were obtained from the ongoing ImmuneRACE study (first 160 participants) and from over a thousand subjects provided by 6 global collaborators. Subjects who had been exposed to COVID-19, were actively infected with it, or had recovered from it provided the deeply sampled blood TCRbeta repertoires that made up the dataset. The material from the prospective study consisted of cDNA or gDNA derived from T cells, B-cell-depleted T cells, or PBMCs. A freely available public database, intended as a resource for researchers studying the immune response to SARS-CoV-2, is where the repertoires were released. Sample metadata almost always included a de-identified subject ID, COVID-19 status, age in years and sex. The paper as a whole reports these results and caveats: The quantity of clinical and demographic metadata differed by source and by participant and was supplied without curation.

Remarks on this clone: Its antigen is currently not known. Nothing much larger sits one base from this clone, and base qualities are not available.

TCRbeta CDR3 regions were amplified from genomic DNA by means of the immunoSEQ Assay, a bias-controlled multiplex PCR. On the authors' methods: Nucleated cell counts per sample were estimated from amplification of reference gene primers within the assay. To quantify the absolute abundance of each unique TCRbeta CDR3 rearrangement, sequence reads were collapsed and filtered. For each sample, productive Simpson clonality was calculated as the square root of Simpson's diversity index across productive rearrangements. The immuneACCESS repertoire file appears here via TCRdb, limited to in-frame rearrangements. These files lack a portion of the clones; in checked studies, under half of the deficit traces to unresolved V genes, and the cause of the others is not known. V and J calls and clone size are as listed in that table; D and trimming were resolved from the DNA. Across this sample there are fewer than 450,000 clones, with about nine tenths seen only once. The ten biggest clones cover approximately 7.3% of the sample.

For CDR1 and CDR2, the germline V gene lists SNHLY and FYNNEI. The CDR3 contains 15 residues, cysteine and phenylalanine counted. The entry retains the CDR3 DNA only, 45 bases that are in frame from base 1. Germline trimming amounts to 8 bases on V and 3 bases on J, with 11 as the count of junction bases outside the gene matches. In Seattle, one collaborating source enrolled patients while the infection was active and tracked those patients longitudinally over the course of disease. The collaborating institutions used their own protocols to collect whole blood in K2EDTA tubes. For TCRbeta analysis, collaborator samples were shipped as frozen whole blood, as isolated PBMCs, or as DNA extracted from either sample type.

Recombination linked TRBV2 to TRBJ2-3, with 7 bases matching TRBD2. Sequences were obtained from peripheral blood. This sequence was found in a woman in her 70s with COVID-19, enrolled during active disease. The CDR3 reads CASAPNGGTTDTQYF. DNA sequence: TGTGCCAGCGCCCCTAACGGGGGGACTACAGATACGCAGTATTTT.